This T cell receptor (beta chain) derives from a study of early T cells in non-severe SARS-CoV-2 infection (dated by TCRdb to the early 2020s). For the study in its entirety: Because TCR sequencing relied on bulk RNA taken from unsorted whole blood, pairing of alpha and beta chains was not possible. Overall study outcomes, separate from this receptor: VDJdb matching was skewed toward anti-spike CD8 responses, so virus-specific expansions were likely underestimated and private and CD4 specificities were missed.

This was a case-control study nested in a cohort of healthcare workers in London, UK, who had nasopharyngeal swab PCR tests and blood samples taken every week. Healthcare workers were recruited during the week of the UK lockdown, between 23 and 31 March 2020, and followed weekly for up to about 15 weeks. V lost 2 bases and J lost 0 bases; the stretch between them is 14 bases long. The CDR3, cysteine through phenylalanine, is 17 amino acids long. Only the CDR3 DNA is retained, 51 bases long and in frame from the first base. The germline V gene specifies KGHSH as CDR1 and LQKENI as CDR2. As for this clonotype: There is no known antigen for this receptor. The record has no base qualities; no much larger clone is one base away.

Library construction relied on 5' RACE. The sequencer listed for this sample is NextSeq 500. In the TCR library protocol, unique molecular identifiers were attached to individual cDNA molecules to correct for PCR bias and sequencing error. Sequencing covered both TCR alpha and beta chains, and within each sample the abundances of alpha and beta sequences were tightly co-correlated. On the authors' methods: V gene, J gene and CDR3 annotation of TCR sequences was performed with Decombinator V4. Expanded TCRs were defined as changing significantly between any two time points under a Poisson model with p below 0.0001. Abundances of TCRs were expressed as counts per million after normalisation to the total number of TCRs sequenced in each sample. MAIT TCRs were defined by TRAV1-2 paired with TRAJ12, TRAJ20 or TRAJ33, and iNKT TCRs by TRAV10 paired with TRAJ18. VDJdb, accessed 1 November 2021, was searched for CMV, EBV and SARS-CoV-2 annotated TCRs, excluding TCRs annotated for multiple antigens. The raw public data were reprocessed by TCRdb itself: fastp quality trimming at Q25, MiXCR clonotype calling, in-frame beta chains only. A single entry per CDR3 protein holds the most common genes and DNA from its merged rows. The V and J calls come from TCRdb's annotation, not from the publication. The sample contains fewer than 80,000 distinct CDR3 sequences, 12% of them found a single time. The ten largest clones represent over 1% of the sample.

The chain uses TRBV18 and TRBJ1-3, with the D gene call left open. This receptor was taken from an adult who was a healthcare worker with PCR-confirmed SARS-CoV-2 infection or an uninfected control (not recorded which). The donor label of this sample is uncertain. This specimen consisted of whole blood, obtained at baseline. The sequenced DNA is TGTGCCAGCTCACCAGTTGAGGTCGGCCCCTCTGGAAACACCATATATTTT. Its protein product is CASSPVEVGPSGNTIYF.